This is a list of T cell receptor beta chains from one sample in a study of neurological immune-mediated disorders. One entry per CDR3 protein results from TCRdb running MiXCR on the 5' RACE reads. The table includes about 58,000 distinct CDR3 sequences, about 2.5% detected once. Sequencing was performed on PBMCs. These receptors all stem from a man aged 50-59 years with multiple sclerosis. CDR3s include the opening cysteine and the closing phenylalanine or tryptophan. D genes are given only for firm matches. Some rows have no size entry. The others give once, few or many, or a class for an expanded clone.

CDR3 length,clone size,D gene,J gene,V gene,CDR3 protein,CDR3 DNA
14,many,-,TRBJ2-4,TRBV5-6,CASSLGSQGNIQYF,TGTGCCAGCAGCTTGGGGTCACAGGGAAACATTCAGTACTTC
16,many,TRBD1,TRBJ2-2,TRBV4-3,CASSQGTGANTGELFF,TGCGCCAGCAGCCAGGGGACAGGGGCGAACACCGGGGAGCTGTTTTTT
18,many,TRBD1,TRBJ1-5,TRBV20-1,CSARGRQGAGFSNQPQHF,TGCAGTGCTAGAGGCCGACAGGGGGCGGGTTTCAGCAATCAGCCCCAGCATTTT
13,many,-,TRBJ1-1,TRBV3-1,CASSQSGRLVAFF,TGTGCCAGCAGCCAGAGTGGCAGGTTGGTAGCTTTCTTT
15,few,-,TRBJ2-2,TRBV12-3/TRBV12-4,CASSEGQHNTGELFF,TGTGCCAGCAGTGAGGGCCAACATAACACCGGGGAGCTGTTTTTT
14,-,-,TRBJ2-2,TRBV5-6,CASTPGSRTGELFF,TGTGCCAGCACCCCAGGGAGTAGGACCGGGGAGCTGTTTTTT
13,many,TRBD1,TRBJ2-2,TRBV29-1,CSVGQGATGELFF,TGCAGCGTGGGTCAGGGGGCCACCGGGGAGCTGTTTTTT
14,many,TRBD1,TRBJ2-2,TRBV10-3,CAIDRVGNTGELFF,TGTGCCATCGACAGGGTCGGGAACACCGGGGAGCTGTTTTTT
16,many,TRBD2,TRBJ2-3,TRBV5-1,CASSRDSGGDTDTQYF,TGCGCCAGCAGCAGAGATAGCGGGGGGGACACAGATACGCAGTATTTT
15,many,TRBD1,TRBJ2-5,TRBV18,CASSPLIGQDKTQYF,TGTGCCAGCTCACCCTTAATTGGACAGGACAAGACCCAGTACTTC
14,many,TRBD1,TRBJ2-7,TRBV5-1,CASSDGTGGGEQYF,TGCGCCAGCAGCGATGGGACAGGGGGTGGCGAGCAGTACTTC
15,many,-,TRBJ2-5,TRBV5-1,CASSWGNSGEETQYF,TGCGCCAGCAGCTGGGGGAATAGCGGTGAAGAGACCCAGTACTTC
11,-,-,TRBJ1-2,TRBV6-5,CASSDSMSYTF,TGTGCCAGCAGTGACTCGATGAGCTACACCTTC
13,many,TRBD1,TRBJ2-7,TRBV5-1,CASWARDSYVQYF,TGCGCCAGTTGGGCCCGGGACAGCTACGTGCAGTACTTC
13,many,-,TRBJ2-2,TRBV15,CATSRDQGRELFF,TGTGCCACCAGCAGAGATCAGGGCCGGGAGCTGTTTTTT
15,many,-,TRBJ2-1,TRBV5-1,CASSLKHGQQNEQFF,TGCGCCAGCAGCTTGAAACATGGACAGCAGAATGAGCAGTTCTTC
14,many,TRBD1,TRBJ1-2,TRBV20-1,CSAPFDRDNYGYTF,TGCAGTGCTCCCTTCGACAGGGATAACTATGGCTACACCTTC
13,many,-,TRBJ1-2,TRBV14,CASSQRRMYGYTF,TGTGCCAGCAGCCAAAGAAGGATGTATGGCTACACCTTC
14,many,TRBD1,TRBJ1-1,TRBV5-1,CASSFWAGQGIAFF,TGCGCCAGCAGCTTCTGGGCGGGACAGGGAATCGCTTTCTTT
10,many,-,TRBJ2-7,TRBV20-1,CSAQWKEQYF,TGCAGTGCTCAGTGGAAAGAGCAGTACTTC
15,many,-,TRBJ2-3,TRBV7-9,CASSLGGTYTDTQYF,TGTGCCAGCAGCTTAGGAGGGACTTACACAGATACGCAGTATTTT
14,many,TRBD1,TRBJ1-2,TRBV12-3/TRBV12-4,CASSTTGAGDGYTF,TGTGCCAGCAGTACCACAGGGGCTGGTGATGGCTACACCTTC
15,many,TRBD1,TRBJ1-5,TRBV27,CASSEQGASNQPQHF,TGTGCCAGCAGTGAACAGGGGGCTAGCAATCAGCCCCAGCATTTT
14,many,TRBD1,TRBJ1-2,TRBV7-2,CASSLAGQGDGYTF,TGTGCCAGCAGCTTAGCAGGACAGGGCGATGGCTACACCTTC
13,many,-,TRBJ2-5,TRBV20-1,CSGVTGRQETQYF,TGCAGTGGAGTGACCGGGCGGCAAGAGACCCAGTACTTC
17,many,TRBD2,TRBJ2-3,TRBV20-1,CSARDLRTSESTDTQYF,TGCAGTGCTAGAGATCTAAGGACTAGCGAAAGCACAGATACGCAGTATTTT
14,many,-,TRBJ2-5,TRBV20-1,CSASATGGQETQYF,TGCAGTGCTAGCGCGACCGGGGGCCAAGAGACCCAGTACTTC
15,many,-,TRBJ2-1,TRBV7-3,CASSLDNRPNNEQFF,TGTGCCAGCAGCTTAGATAATCGCCCTAACAATGAGCAGTTCTTC
13,many,-,TRBJ2-1,TRBV12-3/TRBV12-4,CASSLQEGREQFF,TGTGCCAGCAGTTTGCAGGAGGGTCGTGAGCAGTTCTTC
16,many,TRBD2,TRBJ2-7,TRBV20-1,CSASPTTSGGRYEQYF,TGCAGTGCTAGCCCAACGACTAGCGGGGGAAGATACGAGCAGTACTTC
12,many,-,TRBJ1-5,TRBV18,CASSRRDQPQHF,TGTGCCAGCTCTCGCAGGGATCAGCCCCAGCATTTT
18,many,-,TRBJ2-4,TRBV3-1,CASSPKRELQIAKNIQYF,TGTGCCAGCAGCCCCAAGAGGGAACTCCAAATAGCCAAAAACATTCAGTACTTC
15,many,TRBD1,TRBJ1-5,TRBV12-3/TRBV12-4,CASRPQGPSGQPQHF,TGTGCCAGCAGACCACAGGGGCCTTCAGGTCAGCCCCAGCATTTT
18,many,TRBD2,TRBJ2-3,TRBV11-2,CASSGLAGGYGSTDTQYF,TGTGCCAGCAGCGGGCTAGCGGGGGGCTATGGGAGCACAGATACGCAGTATTTT
15,many,TRBD2,TRBJ2-3,TRBV28,CASSSLAGGRDTQYF,TGTGCCAGCAGTTCCCTAGCGGGGGGGCGAGATACGCAGTATTTT
16,many,TRBD2,TRBJ2-3,TRBV7-2,CASSPSVLAGLYTQYF,TGTGCCAGCAGCCCCAGCGTACTAGCGGGGTTGTATACGCAGTATTTT
15,many,-,TRBJ2-2,TRBV6-2/TRBV6-3,CASSYSVQNTGELFF,TGTGCCAGCAGTTACTCGGTCCAGAACACCGGGGAGCTGTTTTTT
13,many,-,TRBJ2-7,TRBV7-2,CASSREGHYEQYF,TGTGCCAGCAGCCGAGAGGGTCACTACGAGCAGTACTTC
16,many,TRBD1,TRBJ2-5,TRBV20-1,CSAKPGQGAGWETQYF,TGCAGTGCCAAACCCGGACAGGGGGCGGGGTGGGAGACCCAGTACTTC
15,many,TRBD1,TRBJ1-2,TRBV20-1,CSALGQGPVGYGYTF,TGCAGTGCTCTGGGACAGGGACCAGTAGGCTATGGCTACACCTTC
14,many,TRBD1,TRBJ1-2,TRBV12-3/TRBV12-4,CASSPKGQAYGYTF,TGTGCCAGCAGTCCAAAGGGACAGGCCTATGGCTACACCTTC
15,many,-,TRBJ1-1,TRBV5-4,CASSLARSMNTEAFF,TGTGCCAGCAGCTTGGCGAGGTCGATGAACACTGAAGCTTTCTTT
18,many,TRBD2,TRBJ2-1,TRBV5-1,CASSLGLAGGPFYNEQFF,TGCGCCAGCAGCTTAGGTCTAGCGGGGGGGCCTTTCTACAATGAGCAGTTCTTC
15,many,-,TRBJ2-3,TRBV29-1,CSVEGRHSSTDTQYF,TGCAGCGTTGAAGGTAGACACTCAAGCACAGATACGCAGTATTTT
14,many,-,TRBJ2-5,TRBV12-3/TRBV12-4,CASGRGGGQETQYF,TGTGCCAGTGGCCGAGGAGGCGGTCAAGAGACCCAGTACTTC
12,many,TRBD1,TRBJ2-7,TRBV7-9,CASSRTGYEQYF,TGTGCCAGCAGCCGGACAGGGTACGAGCAGTACTTC